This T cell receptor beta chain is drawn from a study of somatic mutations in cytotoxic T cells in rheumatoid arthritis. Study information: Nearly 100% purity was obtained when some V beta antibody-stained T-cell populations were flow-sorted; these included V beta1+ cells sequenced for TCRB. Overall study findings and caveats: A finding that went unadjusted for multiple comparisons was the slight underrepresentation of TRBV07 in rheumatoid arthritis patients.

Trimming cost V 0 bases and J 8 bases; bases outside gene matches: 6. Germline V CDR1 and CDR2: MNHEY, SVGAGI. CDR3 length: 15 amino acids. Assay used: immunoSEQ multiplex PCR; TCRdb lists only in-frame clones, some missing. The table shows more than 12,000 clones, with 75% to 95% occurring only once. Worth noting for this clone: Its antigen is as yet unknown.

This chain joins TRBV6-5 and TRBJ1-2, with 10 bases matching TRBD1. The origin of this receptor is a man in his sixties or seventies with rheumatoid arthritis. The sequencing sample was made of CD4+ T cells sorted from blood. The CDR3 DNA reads TGTGCCAGCAGTTACTCGTGGACAGGGGGGGTCGGCTACACCTTC. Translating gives CASSYSWTGGVGYTF.